These T cell receptor beta chains were read from a single sample in a study of cytomegalovirus exposure and HLA in healthy donors. Measured with immunoSEQ multiplex PCR; TCRdb has only the in-frame clones, and not every one. Among about 130,000 clones, 75% to 85% were seen once, and the ten largest hold more than 8%. The sample comprised PBMCs. These receptors came from a young man in good health and CMV-seropositive. The CDR3 runs from the conserved cysteine through the conserved F or W. D genes are given only for firm matches. Clone size is shown for a subset of rows, as once, few, many or a class of expanded clone.

j_gene	abundance	d_gene	v_gene	CDR3nt	CDR3aa
TRBJ1-5	-	-	TRBV9	TGTGCCAGCAGCTTCGGGACAAATAGCAATCAGCCCCAGCATTTT	CASSFGTNSNQPQHF
TRBJ2-1	-	TRBD2	TRBV2	TGTGCCAGCGACGAAACGGGGGGGCCGGATGAGCAGTTCTTC	CASDETGGPDEQFF
TRBJ2-7	-	TRBD1	TRBV6-1	TGTGCCAGCTTTCATTCCCCGGACAGGACCTACGAGCAGTACTTC	CASFHSPDRTYEQYF
TRBJ2-5	-	TRBD2	TRBV30	TGTGCCTGGACCAAGCGGGGGAGTGGGACCCAGTACTTC	CAWTKRGSGTQYF
TRBJ1-2	-	-	TRBV6-6	TGTGCCAGCAGTCCTCATGGGGACACAGGGAATGGCTACACCTTC	CASSPHGDTGNGYTF
TRBJ2-5	few	-	TRBV5-1	TGCGCCAGCAGCTTCGTCCAAGAGACCCAGTACTTC	CASSFVQETQYF
TRBJ2-2	-	-	TRBV7-3	TGTGCCAGCAGCACGTGGGCCCGGTTGGCCACCGGGGAGCTGTTTTTT	CASSTWARLATGELFF
TRBJ2-5	once	TRBD1	TRBV25-1	TGTGCCAGCAGTGAAGGTTGGGACAGGGGGCGCGAGACCCAGTACTTC	CASSEGWDRGRETQYF
TRBJ2-5	-	TRBD2	TRBV19	TGTGCCAGTAGTCCTTTAGCGGGGGCACAAGAGACCCAGTACTTC	CASSPLAGAQETQYF
TRBJ1-5	-	-	TRBV12-5	TGTGCTAGTGGTCTCAACAGGGTTGATCAGCCCCAGCATTTT	CASGLNRVDQPQHF
TRBJ2-1	-	-	TRBV2	TGTGCCAGCACTCCCGCCAGATACAATGAGCAGTTCTTC	CASTPARYNEQFF
TRBJ1-3	-	-	TRBV18	TGTGCCAGCTGTGCGCAGGGGTATGGAAACACCATATATTTT	CASCAQGYGNTIYF
TRBJ1-2	-	TRBD1	TRBV11-2	TGTGCCAGCAGCTTCCGGCGCGGGACAGGGGAGGTTCACTATGGCTACACCTTC	CASSFRRGTGEVHYGYTF
TRBJ1-2	few	-	TRBV6-6	TGTGCCAGCAGTTACACCCCGCAAGGTCGGGAGGGCTACACCTTC	CASSYTPQGREGYTF
TRBJ2-7	-	-	TRBV18	TGTGCCAGCTCTCCAGGGGGAGGGAACGAGCAGTACTTC	CASSPGGGNEQYF
TRBJ1-1	-	-	TRBV7-9	TGTGCCAGCAGCTTAGCGAGGGAAGTAGCTGAAGCTTTCTTT	CASSLAREVAEAFF
TRBJ2-7	many	TRBD1	TRBV6-5	TGTGCCAGCACCCCGGGACAGGGGGTTACCGAACAGTACTTC	CASTPGQGVTEQYF
TRBJ2-4	-	TRBD1	TRBV6-1	TGTGCCAGCGAACCGGGACAGGGGTGGCAAAACATTCAGTACTTC	CASEPGQGWQNIQYF
TRBJ2-1	-	TRBD2	TRBV6-1	TGTGCCAGCAGCCCACAACTAGCGGACTACAATGAGCAGTTCTTC	CASSPQLADYNEQFF
TRBJ2-7	-	TRBD2	TRBV10-3	TGTGCCATCAGTGAGAGTGGCGGGGGGGGCGGGTACGAGCAGTACTTC	CAISESGGGGGYEQYF
TRBJ2-5	-	-	TRBV19	TGTGCCAGTAGTATGGTCGGGGAAGAGACCCAGTACTTC	CASSMVGEETQYF
TRBJ2-7	-	TRBD2	TRBV10-1	TGCGCCAGCAGTGAGTATAGTCTAGCGGGGGCCCGGAGCTCCTACGAGCAGTACTTC	CASSEYSLAGARSSYEQYF
TRBJ2-7	-	TRBD2	TRBV6-5	TGTGCCAGCAGTCGAAGCGGGGCCGCCCACGAGCAGTACTTC	CASSRSGAAHEQYF
TRBJ2-5	-	TRBD1	TRBV19	TGTGCCAGTAGTATTGGGGCAGGGGGAGAGACCCAGTACTTC	CASSIGAGGETQYF
TRBJ1-1	once	-	TRBV30	TGTGCCTGGAGTGTACTGGGGGGTGGAACTGAAGCTTTCTTT	CAWSVLGGGTEAFF
TRBJ1-6	-	-	TRBV30	TGTGCCTGGAGTGGGGGACAAGATAATTCACCCCTCCACTTT	CAWSGGQDNSPLHF
TRBJ1-1	-	-	TRBV18	TGTGCCAGCTCACGGAGGGAGTGGACTGATAAGAACACTGAAGCTTTCTTT	CASSRREWTDKNTEAFF
TRBJ1-2	-	TRBD1	TRBV14	TGTGCCAGCAGCCTACACACCGGGACAGGGGAGACCTATGGCTACACCTTC	CASSLHTGTGETYGYTF
TRBJ2-3	once	TRBD1	TRBV10-3	TGTGCCATCAGCCCAGACCCGGGACAGGGCACAGATACGCAGTATTTT	CAISPDPGQGTDTQYF
TRBJ1-4	-	-	TRBV7-9	TGTGCCAGCAGCGCCAAAGGATTTAGGGGCAAGGAAAAACTGTTTTTT	CASSAKGFRGKEKLFF
TRBJ2-7	-	-	TRBV9	TGTGCCAGCAGCGAAGAGACAGGAACCTACGAGCAGTACTTC	CASSEETGTYEQYF
TRBJ1-4	-	-	TRBV2	TGTGCCAGCAAGCAGGGATCTCTGGAACTGTTTTTT	CASKQGSLELFF
TRBJ2-3	-	TRBD1	TRBV14	TGTGCCAGCAGCCTAAACAGGGGAACAGATACGCAGTATTTT	CASSLNRGTDTQYF
TRBJ2-3	once	TRBD1	TRBV10-3	TGTGCCATCAGTGAGCCGGGACAGGGGGTGGGAGATACGCAGTATTTT	CAISEPGQGVGDTQYF
TRBJ2-3	-	TRBD2	TRBV12-5	TGTGCTAGTGGTTTGGTACTAGCGGGGGGTTGGGATACGCAGTATTTT	CASGLVLAGGWDTQYF
TRBJ2-3	-	-	TRBV4-1	TGCGCCAGCAGCGCCCTGAACTACCTCGACACAGATACGCAGTATTTT	CASSALNYLDTDTQYF
TRBJ1-2	-	TRBD1	TRBV10-3	TGTGCCATCAGCCAATCCCTTGGGACAGGGGTGGGCTACACCTTC	CAISQSLGTGVGYTF
TRBJ2-7	-	TRBD1	TRBV29-1	TGCAGCGTTGTCGTCCCGGGACAGGGGGCAGAGCAGTACTTC	CSVVVPGQGAEQYF
TRBJ2-3	-	TRBD2	TRBV10-1	TGCGCCAGCAGTAACATAGCGGGGAGCACAGATACGCAGTATTTT	CASSNIAGSTDTQYF
TRBJ1-4	-	TRBD1	TRBV5-6	TGTGCCAGCAGCTTGGCTGGGACAGGGGATGAAAAACTGTTTTTT	CASSLAGTGDEKLFF
TRBJ1-1	-	TRBD1	TRBV5-1	TGCGCCAGCAGCCCGAGACGAGGGGGCGGCAACACTGAAGCTTTCTTT	CASSPRRGGGNTEAFF
TRBJ2-7	-	TRBD2	TRBV29-1	TGCAGCGCCGCGACTAGCGGGGGGTCCTACGAGCAGTACTTC	CSAATSGGSYEQYF
TRBJ2-5	-	TRBD2	TRBV10-3	TGTGCCATCAGTGATTCGACTAGCGGGGGGCAGACCCAGTACTTC	CAISDSTSGGQTQYF
TRBJ2-7	-	TRBD1	TRBV7-9	TGTGCCAGCAGCTCTAGGGACAGGGGACCCTACGAGCAGTACTTC	CASSSRDRGPYEQYF
TRBJ1-2	-	-	TRBV7-9	TGTGCCAGCAGCTTAGATTGGGGGGGAATGCACGGCTACACCTTC	CASSLDWGGMHGYTF
TRBJ2-7	-	TRBD2	TRBV19	TGTGCCAGTACTCCATCGGGGGGGATTATCACCTACGAGCAGTACTTC	CASTPSGGIITYEQYF
TRBJ2-7	-	-	TRBV6-1	TGTGCCAGCAGGGACAGCTTCTACGAGCAGTACTTC	CASRDSFYEQYF
TRBJ1-1	once	-	TRBV29-1	TGCAGCCCAGCCATGCAGGGAGGAACTGAAGCTTTCTTT	CSPAMQGGTEAFF
TRBJ2-7	-	-	TRBV2	TGTGCCAGCAGTGAGGGTGTCGACAGCTCCTACGAGCAGTACTTC	CASSEGVDSSYEQYF